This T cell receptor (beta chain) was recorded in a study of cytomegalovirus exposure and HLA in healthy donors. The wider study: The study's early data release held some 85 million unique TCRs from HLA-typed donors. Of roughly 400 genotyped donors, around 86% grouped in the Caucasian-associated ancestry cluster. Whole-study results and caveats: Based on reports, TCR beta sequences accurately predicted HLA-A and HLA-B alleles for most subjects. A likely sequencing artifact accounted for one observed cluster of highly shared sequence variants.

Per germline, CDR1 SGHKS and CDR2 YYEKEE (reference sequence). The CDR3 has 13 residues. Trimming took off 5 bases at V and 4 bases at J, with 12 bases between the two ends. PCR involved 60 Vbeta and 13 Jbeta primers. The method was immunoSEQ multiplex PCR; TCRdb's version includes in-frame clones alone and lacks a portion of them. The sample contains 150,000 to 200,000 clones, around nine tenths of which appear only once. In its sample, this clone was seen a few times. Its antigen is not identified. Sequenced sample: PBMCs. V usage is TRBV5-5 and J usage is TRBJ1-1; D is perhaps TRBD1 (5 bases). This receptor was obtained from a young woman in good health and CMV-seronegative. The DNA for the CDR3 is TGTGCCAGCAGGTCAGGGAGGGGCACTGAAGCTTTCTTT. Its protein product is CASRSGRGTEAFF.